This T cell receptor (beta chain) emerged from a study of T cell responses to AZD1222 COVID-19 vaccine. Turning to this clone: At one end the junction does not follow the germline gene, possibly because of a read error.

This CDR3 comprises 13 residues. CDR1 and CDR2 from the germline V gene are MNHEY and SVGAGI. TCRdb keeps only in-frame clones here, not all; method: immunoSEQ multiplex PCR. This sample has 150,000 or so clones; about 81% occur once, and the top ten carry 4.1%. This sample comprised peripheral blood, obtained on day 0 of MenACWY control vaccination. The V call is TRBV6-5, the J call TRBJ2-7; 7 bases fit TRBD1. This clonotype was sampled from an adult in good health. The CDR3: CASRRQGYYGQYF. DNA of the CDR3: TGTGCCAGCAGGAGACAGGGCTACTACGGGCAGTACTTC.